The rows below give T cell receptor beta chains drawn from one sample of a study of technical replicates of blood from a handful of donors. Assay: immunoSEQ multiplex PCR; the TCRdb copy retains only in-frame clones and omits some. The sample holds about 15,000 clones, around four fifths seen once. The specimen was PBMCs. Receptors originate from a human donor in good health. CDR3s include the opening cysteine and the closing phenylalanine or tryptophan. Fields, in order: V gene, D gene, clone size, J gene, CDR3 protein, CDR3 DNA. D genes are given only for firm matches. Only part of the rows carry a size: once, few, many, or a class if the clone is expanded.

V: TRBV5-1; D: TRBD2; size: -; J: TRBJ2-3; CDR3: CASSPGTSGRAGDTQYF; DNA: TGCGCCAGCAGTCCCGGGACTAGCGGGAGGGCCGGAGATACGCAGTATTTT
V: TRBV12-2; D: -; size: -; J: TRBJ1-4; CDR3: CASRLGQVQTRPQKDNEKLFF; DNA: TGTGCAAGTCGCTTAGGACAGGTCCAAACCCGACCCCAGAAAGATAATGAAAAACTGTTTTTT
V: TRBV30; D: -; size: -; J: TRBJ1-2; CDR3: CAWSRGGYGYTF; DNA: TGTGCCTGGAGTAGGGGGGGCTATGGCTACACCTTC
V: TRBV6-5; D: -; size: -; J: TRBJ1-2; CDR3: CASRKGTPDSGYTF; DNA: TGTGCCAGCAGAAAAGGGACACCCGATTCCGGCTACACCTTC
V: TRBV10-3; D: TRBD2; size: -; J: TRBJ2-1; CDR3: CAISGAGLAVSSYNEQFF; DNA: TGTGCCATCAGTGGCGCTGGACTAGCGGTTAGCTCCTACAATGAGCAGTTCTTC
V: TRBV10-2; D: TRBD1; size: -; J: TRBJ2-1; CDR3: CASSESGGQGAYNEQFF; DNA: TGCGCCAGCAGTGAGTCTGGCGGACAGGGGGCCTACAATGAGCAGTTCTTC
V: TRBV4-2; D: -; size: -; J: TRBJ2-2; CDR3: CASSRQGTSRGTGELFF; DNA: TGTGCCAGCAGCCGACAAGGGACTTCCCGGGGGACCGGGGAGCTGTTTTTT
V: TRBV28; D: -; size: -; J: TRBJ1-2; CDR3: CASSWQAEIYGYTF; DNA: TGTGCCAGCAGTTGGCAAGCGGAGATTTATGGCTACACCTTC
V: TRBV6-1; D: -; size: -; J: TRBJ1-4; CDR3: CASSVFSGYEKLFF; DNA: TGTGCCAGCAGTGTGTTTAGCGGGTATGAAAAACTGTTTTTT
V: TRBV13; D: TRBD2; size: once; J: TRBJ2-6; CDR3: CASSNWTSGVPSGANVLTF; DNA: TGTGCCAGCAGCAACTGGACTAGCGGTGTCCCCTCTGGGGCCAACGTCCTGACTTTC
V: TRBV11-2; D: TRBD1; size: -; J: TRBJ1-2; CDR3: CASSPDRGGGGYTF; DNA: TGTGCCAGCAGCCCCGACAGGGGAGGCGGAGGCTACACCTTC
V: TRBV28; D: -; size: -; J: TRBJ2-7; CDR3: CASSPHSYEQYF; DNA: TGTGCCAGCAGTCCCCACAGCTACGAGCAGTACTTC
V: TRBV7-3; D: TRBD1; size: few; J: TRBJ2-7; CDR3: CASSLTGGSYEQYF; DNA: TGTGCCAGCAGCTTGACAGGGGGTTCTTACGAGCAGTACTTC
V: TRBV19; D: -; size: once; J: TRBJ1-5; CDR3: CASSPQGDSNQPQHF; DNA: TGTGCCAGTAGTCCCCAGGGTGATAGCAATCAGCCCCAGCATTTT
V: TRBV6-1; D: TRBD1; size: once; J: TRBJ1-5; CDR3: CASKRTGGNQPQHF; DNA: TGTGCCAGCAAAAGGACAGGGGGCAATCAGCCCCAGCATTTT
V: TRBV27; D: -; size: -; J: TRBJ2-5; CDR3: CASGLAGVGETQYF; DNA: TGTGCCAGCGGTTTGGCGGGTGTAGGGGAGACCCAGTACTTC
V: TRBV30; D: -; size: -; J: TRBJ1-1; CDR3: CAWSVRGNTEAFF; DNA: TGTGCCTGGAGTGTACGGGGGAACACTGAAGCTTTCTTT
V: TRBV10-2; D: TRBD1; size: once; J: TRBJ1-5; CDR3: CASSLKGGQGYQPQHF; DNA: TGCGCCAGCAGCCTTAAGGGTGGACAGGGGTATCAGCCCCAGCATTTT
V: TRBV25-1; D: -; size: -; J: TRBJ2-5; CDR3: CASSVLGYDSFQETQYF; DNA: TGTGCCAGCAGTGTCCTGGGATATGACAGTTTTCAAGAGACCCAGTACTTC
V: TRBV27; D: TRBD1; size: -; J: TRBJ2-7; CDR3: CASSLGQGLREQYF; DNA: TGTGCCAGCAGTTTGGGACAGGGGTTGCGCGAGCAGTACTTC
V: TRBV9; D: TRBD2; size: -; J: TRBJ2-5; CDR3: CASSVGLADQETQYF; DNA: TGTGCCAGCAGCGTAGGTCTAGCGGATCAAGAGACCCAGTACTTC
V: TRBV4-2; D: -; size: -; J: TRBJ2-1; CDR3: CASSQDTGLGYNEQFF; DNA: TGTGCCAGCAGCCAAGATACGGGATTAGGCTACAATGAGCAGTTCTTC
V: TRBV25-1; D: -; size: -; J: TRBJ2-5; CDR3: CASRDTVYQETQYF; DNA: TGTGCCAGCAGAGACACCGTCTACCAAGAGACCCAGTACTTC
V: TRBV7-9; D: TRBD1; size: -; J: TRBJ2-7; CDR3: CASSLGAGTGTSEQYF; DNA: TGTGCCAGCAGCTTGGGGGCCGGGACAGGGACCAGCGAGCAGTACTTC
V: TRBV30; D: TRBD1; size: -; J: TRBJ2-3; CDR3: CAWSVQGTDTQYF; DNA: TGTGCCTGGAGTGTACAGGGGACAGATACGCAGTATTTT
V: TRBV27; D: TRBD1; size: -; J: TRBJ2-7; CDR3: CASSLQGQGTYEQYF; DNA: TGTGCCAGCAGTTTACAGGGACAGGGGACCTACGAGCAGTACTTC
V: TRBV6-1; D: -; size: -; J: TRBJ2-7; CDR3: CASSEGGTAYEQYF; DNA: TGTGCCAGCAGCGAAGGAGGGACAGCCTACGAGCAGTACTTC
V: TRBV2; D: -; size: large; J: TRBJ2-3; CDR3: CASSAAETTDTQYF; DNA: TGTGCCAGCAGTGCAGCGGAGACCACAGATACGCAGTATTTT
V: TRBV9; D: TRBD2; size: -; J: TRBJ2-1; CDR3: CASSPGLALNEQFF; DNA: TGTGCCAGCAGCCCTGGACTAGCGCTTAATGAGCAGTTCTTC
V: TRBV19; D: -; size: -; J: TRBJ2-7; CDR3: CASSIAPKGLSPYEQYF; DNA: TGTGCCAGTAGTATAGCCCCGAAGGGGTTGAGCCCCTACGAGCAGTACTTC
V: TRBV5-1; D: -; size: -; J: TRBJ2-1; CDR3: CASSLANPSRGNEQFF; DNA: TGCGCCAGCAGCTTGGCCAACCCTAGCCGAGGGAATGAGCAGTTCTTC
V: TRBV5-1; D: -; size: -; J: TRBJ2-5; CDR3: CASQTAGNTQETQYF; DNA: TGCGCCAGCCAGACCGCGGGAAACACCCAAGAGACCCAGTACTTC
V: TRBV5-1; D: -; size: once; J: TRBJ1-2; CDR3: CASSLAGNGYTF; DNA: TGCGCCAGCAGCTTGGCGGGGAATGGCTACACCTTC
V: TRBV30; D: -; size: -; J: TRBJ1-1; CDR3: CAWGGTAMNTEAFF; DNA: TGTGCCTGGGGGGGGACTGCCATGAACACTGAAGCTTTCTTT